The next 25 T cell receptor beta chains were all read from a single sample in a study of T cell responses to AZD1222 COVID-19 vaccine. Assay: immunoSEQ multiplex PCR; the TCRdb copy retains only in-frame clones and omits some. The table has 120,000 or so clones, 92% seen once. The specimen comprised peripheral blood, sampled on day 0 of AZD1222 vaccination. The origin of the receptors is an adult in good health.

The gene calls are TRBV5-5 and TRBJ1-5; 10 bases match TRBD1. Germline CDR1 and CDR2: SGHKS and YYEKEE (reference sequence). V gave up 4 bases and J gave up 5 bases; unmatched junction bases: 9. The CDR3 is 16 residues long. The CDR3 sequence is CASSPGQGRWDQPQHF. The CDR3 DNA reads TGTGCCAGCAGCCCGGGACAGGGGAGATGGGATCAGCCCCAGCATTTT.

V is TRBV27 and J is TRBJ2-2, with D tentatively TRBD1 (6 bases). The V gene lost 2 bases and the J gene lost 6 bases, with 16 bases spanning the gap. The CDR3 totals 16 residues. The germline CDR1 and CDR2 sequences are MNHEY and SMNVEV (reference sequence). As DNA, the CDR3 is TGTGCCAGCAGTTTAAATGCATGGACAGATGCCGGGGAGCTGTTTTTT. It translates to CASSLNAWTDAGELFF.

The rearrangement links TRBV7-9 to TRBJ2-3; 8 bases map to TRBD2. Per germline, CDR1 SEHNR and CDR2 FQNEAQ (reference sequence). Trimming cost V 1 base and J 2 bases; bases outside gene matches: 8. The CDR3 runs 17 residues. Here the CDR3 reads CASSLEVAGGLTDTQYF. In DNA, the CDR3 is TGTGCCAGCAGCTTAGAGGTGGCGGGGGGACTCACAGATACGCAGTATTTT. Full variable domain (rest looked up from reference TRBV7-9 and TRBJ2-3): DTGVSQNPRHKITKRGQNVTFRCDPISEHNRLYWYRQTLGQGPEFLTYFQNEAQLEKSRLLSDRFSAERPKGSFSTLEIQRTEQGDSAMYLCASSLEVAGGLTDTQYFGPGTRLTVL.

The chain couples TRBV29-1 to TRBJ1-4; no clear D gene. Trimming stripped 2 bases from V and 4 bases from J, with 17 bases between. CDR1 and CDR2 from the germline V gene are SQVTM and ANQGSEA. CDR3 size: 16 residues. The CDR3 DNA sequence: TGCAGCGTTGAATGGCGGGGAGCCCTTCTTAATGAAAAACTGTTTTTT. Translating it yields CSVEWRGALLNEKLFF.

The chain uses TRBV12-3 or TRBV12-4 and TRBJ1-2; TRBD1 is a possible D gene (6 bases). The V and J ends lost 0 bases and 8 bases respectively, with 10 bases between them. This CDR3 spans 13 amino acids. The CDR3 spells CASSLAGGMGYTF. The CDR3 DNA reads TGTGCCAGCAGTTTAGCAGGGGGAATGGGCTACACCTTC.

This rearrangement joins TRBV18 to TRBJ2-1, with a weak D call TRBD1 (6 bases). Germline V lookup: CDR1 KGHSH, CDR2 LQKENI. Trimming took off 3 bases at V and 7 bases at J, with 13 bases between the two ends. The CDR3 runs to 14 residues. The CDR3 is CASSPRGGRNEQFF. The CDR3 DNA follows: TGTGCCAGCTCACCCCGTGGGGGCAGAAATGAGCAGTTCTTC.

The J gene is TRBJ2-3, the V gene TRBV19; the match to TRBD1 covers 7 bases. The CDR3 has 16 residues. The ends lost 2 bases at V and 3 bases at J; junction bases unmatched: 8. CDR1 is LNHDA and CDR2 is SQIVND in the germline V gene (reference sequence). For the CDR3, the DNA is TGTGCCAGTAGTATAATCGGGACAGCGAGTACAGATACGCAGTATTTT. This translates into CASSIIGTASTDTQYF.

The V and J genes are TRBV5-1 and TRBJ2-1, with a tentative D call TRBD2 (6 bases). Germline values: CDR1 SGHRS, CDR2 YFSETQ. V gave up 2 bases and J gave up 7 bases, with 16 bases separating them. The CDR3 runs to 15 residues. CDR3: CASSFEPGDRNEQFF. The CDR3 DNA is TGCGCCAGCAGCTTCGAGCCGGGGGATCGGAATGAGCAGTTCTTC. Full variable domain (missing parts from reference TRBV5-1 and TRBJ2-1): KAGVTQTPRYLIKTRGQQVTLSCSPISGHRSVSWYQQTPGQGLQFLFEYFSETQRNKGNFPGRFSGRQFSNSRSEMNVSTLELGDSALYLCASSFEPGDRNEQFFGPGTRLTVL.

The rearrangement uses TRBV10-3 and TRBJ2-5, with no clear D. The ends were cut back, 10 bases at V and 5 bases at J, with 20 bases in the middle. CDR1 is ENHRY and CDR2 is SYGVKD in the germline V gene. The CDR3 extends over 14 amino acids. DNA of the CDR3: TGTGCCACCATAGCTGGGCTAGAGGCCGAGACCCAGTACTTC. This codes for CATIAGLEAETQYF.

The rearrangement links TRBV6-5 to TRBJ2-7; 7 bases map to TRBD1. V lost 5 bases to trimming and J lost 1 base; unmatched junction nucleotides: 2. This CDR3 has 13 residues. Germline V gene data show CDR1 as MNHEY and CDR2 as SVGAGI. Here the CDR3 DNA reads TGTGCCAGCAGTCGACAGGGTTCCTACGAGCAGTACGTC. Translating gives CASSRQGSYEQYV.

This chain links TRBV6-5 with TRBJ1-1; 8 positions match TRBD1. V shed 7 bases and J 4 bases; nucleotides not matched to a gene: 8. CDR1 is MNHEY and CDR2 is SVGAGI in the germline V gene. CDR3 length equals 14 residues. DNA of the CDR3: TGTGCCAGCACTATATCCACAGGGGGCACTGAAGCTTTCTTT. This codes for CASTISTGGTEAFF.

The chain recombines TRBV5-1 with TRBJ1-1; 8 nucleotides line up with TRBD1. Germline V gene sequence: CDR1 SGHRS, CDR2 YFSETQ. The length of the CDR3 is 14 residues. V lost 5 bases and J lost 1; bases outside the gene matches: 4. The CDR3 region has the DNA TGCGCCAGCAGTCGGACAGGGCCGAACACTGAAGCTTTCTTT. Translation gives CASSRTGPNTEAFF.

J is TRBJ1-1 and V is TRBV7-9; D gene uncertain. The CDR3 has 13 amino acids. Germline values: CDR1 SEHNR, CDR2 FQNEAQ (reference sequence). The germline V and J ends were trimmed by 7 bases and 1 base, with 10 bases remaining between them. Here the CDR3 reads CASNIDGNTEAFF. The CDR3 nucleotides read TGTGCCAGCAATATAGACGGGAACACTGAAGCTTTCTTT. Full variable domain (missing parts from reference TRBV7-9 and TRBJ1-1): DTGVSQNPRHKITKRGQNVTFRCDPISEHNRLYWYRQTLGQGPEFLTYFQNEAQLEKSRLLSDRFSAERPKGSFSTLEIQRTEQGDSAMYLCASNIDGNTEAFFGQGTRLTVV.

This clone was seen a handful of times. In nucleotides, the CDR3 is TGCGCCAGCAGAGGCGCAGGGGGCTTAGGGACTGAAGCTTTCTTT. It codes for CASRGAGGLGTEAFF. The V call is TRBV5-1, the J call TRBJ1-1; 8 nucleotides agree with TRBD1. V lost 5 bases, J lost 5 bases, and 11 bases stayed unmatched. Germline CDR1 and CDR2: SGHRS and YFSETQ. The CDR3 length is 15 residues.

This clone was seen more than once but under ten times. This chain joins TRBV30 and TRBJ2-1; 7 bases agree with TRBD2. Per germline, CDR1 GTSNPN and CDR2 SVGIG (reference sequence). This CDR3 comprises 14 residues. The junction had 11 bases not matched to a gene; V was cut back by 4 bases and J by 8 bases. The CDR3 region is CAWKKRLGRDEQFF. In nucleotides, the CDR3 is TGTGCCTGGAAAAAGCGCCTGGGGAGGGATGAGCAGTTCTTC.

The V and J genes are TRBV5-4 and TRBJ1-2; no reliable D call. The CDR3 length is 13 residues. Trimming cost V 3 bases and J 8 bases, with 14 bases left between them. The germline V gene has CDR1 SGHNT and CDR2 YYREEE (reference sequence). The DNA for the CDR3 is TGTGCCAGCAGCTCCCCCATCCTGCGGGGCTACACCTTC. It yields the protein CASSSPILRGYTF.

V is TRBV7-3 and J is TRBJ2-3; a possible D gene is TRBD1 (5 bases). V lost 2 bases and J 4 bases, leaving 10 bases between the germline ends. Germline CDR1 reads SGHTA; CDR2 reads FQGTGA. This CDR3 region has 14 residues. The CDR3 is CASSLHQGSDTQYF. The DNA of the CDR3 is TGTGCCAGCAGCTTACATCAGGGATCAGATACGCAGTATTTT. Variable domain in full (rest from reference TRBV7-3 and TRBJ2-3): GAGVSQTPSNKVTEKGKYVELRCDPISGHTALYWYRQSLGQGPEFLIYFQGTGAADDSGLPNDRFFAVRPEGSVSTLKIQRTERGDSAVYLCASSLHQGSDTQYFGPGTRLTVL.

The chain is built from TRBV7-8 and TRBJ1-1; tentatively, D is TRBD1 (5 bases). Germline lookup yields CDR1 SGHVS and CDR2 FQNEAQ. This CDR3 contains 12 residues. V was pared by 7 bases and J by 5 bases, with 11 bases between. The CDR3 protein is CASTGTGTEAFF. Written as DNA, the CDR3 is TGTGCCAGCACGGGGACGGGAACTGAAGCTTTCTTT.

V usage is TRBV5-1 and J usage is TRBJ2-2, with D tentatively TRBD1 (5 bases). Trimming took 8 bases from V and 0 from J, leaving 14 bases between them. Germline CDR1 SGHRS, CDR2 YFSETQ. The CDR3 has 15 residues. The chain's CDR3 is CASSPDISNTGELFF. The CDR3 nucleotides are TGCGCCAGTAGTCCGGACATATCGAACACCGGGGAGCTGTTTTTT.

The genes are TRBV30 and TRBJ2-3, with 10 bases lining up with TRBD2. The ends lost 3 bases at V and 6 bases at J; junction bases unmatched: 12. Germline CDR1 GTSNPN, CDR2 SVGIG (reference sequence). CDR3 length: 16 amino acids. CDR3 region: CAWSGTSGRAGDTQYF. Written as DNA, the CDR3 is TGTGCCTGGAGCGGAACGAGCGGGAGGGCGGGGGATACGCAGTATTTT.

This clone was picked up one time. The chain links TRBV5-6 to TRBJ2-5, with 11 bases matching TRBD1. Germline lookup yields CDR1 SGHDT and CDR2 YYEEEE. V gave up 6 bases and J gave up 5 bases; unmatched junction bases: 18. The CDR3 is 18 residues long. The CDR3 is CASTQPPRTGGEGETQYF. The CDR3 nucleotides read TGTGCCAGCACCCAACCCCCGCGGACAGGGGGCGAAGGGGAGACCCAGTACTTC.

CDR3 in DNA: TGCGCCAGCACCCCAGGGGGGGGAGAGACCCAGTACTTC. Translated, it gives CASTPGGGETQYF. The V gene is TRBV10-2, the J gene TRBJ2-5, with D perhaps TRBD1 or TRBD2 (7 bases each). The V gene lost 7 bases and the J gene lost 4 bases, with 13 bases spanning the gap. CDR3 length: 13 residues. CDR1 is WSHSY and CDR2 is SAAADI in the germline V gene.

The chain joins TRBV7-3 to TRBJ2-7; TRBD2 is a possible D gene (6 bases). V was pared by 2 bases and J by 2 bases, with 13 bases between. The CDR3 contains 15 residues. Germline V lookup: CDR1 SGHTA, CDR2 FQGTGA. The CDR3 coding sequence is TGTGCCAGCAGCTTAGAACGGGGGTCCGCCTACGAGCAGTACTTC. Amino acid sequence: CASSLERGSAYEQYF.

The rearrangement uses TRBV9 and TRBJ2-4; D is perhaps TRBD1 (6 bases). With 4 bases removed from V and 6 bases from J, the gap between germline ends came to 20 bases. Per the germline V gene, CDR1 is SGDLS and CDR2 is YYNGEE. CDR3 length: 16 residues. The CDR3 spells CASSPPPAGVLNIQYF. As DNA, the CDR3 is TGTGCCAGCAGCCCTCCCCCGGCAGGGGTCCTAAACATTCAGTACTTC.

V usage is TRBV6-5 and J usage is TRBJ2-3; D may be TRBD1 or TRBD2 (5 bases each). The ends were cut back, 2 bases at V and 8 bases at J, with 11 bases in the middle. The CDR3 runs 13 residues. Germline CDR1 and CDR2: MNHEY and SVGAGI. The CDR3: CASSYVDGATQYF. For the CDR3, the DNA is TGTGCCAGCAGTTACGTTGACGGGGCTACGCAGTATTTT.